This TCR beta chain was found in a study of blood T cell repertoires in COVID-19. This CDR3 spans 13 amino acids. The germline gives CDR1 MRHNA, CDR2 SNTAGT. J gave up 7 bases and V 4 bases, and 7 bases lay outside the gene matches. Assay used: immunoSEQ multiplex PCR; TCRdb lists only in-frame clones, some missing. Of about 160,000 clones in the sample, about four fifths were seen once. The rearrangement links TRBV6-4 to TRBJ2-7; 7 bases match TRBD1. Sequencing was carried out using PBMCs or T cells enriched from blood (not recorded which). The receptor comes from a woman aged 55-70 years who had recovered from COVID-19. CDR3 in DNA: TGTGCCAGCAGTGCCGACAGGGTTTCGGAGCAGTACTTC. Residues: CASSADRVSEQYF.